The entry below gives a single TCR beta chain sequence along with its context. This entry belongs to a study of neoadjuvant anti-PD-1 for oral cavity cancer. Across the study: Non-progressing patients received a fourth nivolumab dose near day 43, then surgery on days 50-56.

The sample's time point: after neoadjuvant nivolumab, at surgical resection. Cohort: HPV-negative, locally advanced oral cavity squamous cell carcinoma patients. CDR3 length: 16 residues. Germline loops: CDR1 MNHNS, CDR2 SASEGT. V was clipped by 4 bases and J by 2 bases, with 17 bases between them. Generated by immunoSEQ multiplex PCR, the TCRdb table keeps only in-frame clones and is missing some. This sample has around 68,000 clones, with roughly 90% found just once. The V and J genes are TRBV6-1 and TRBJ1-1; tentative D call: TRBD1 (6 bases). This clonotype was sampled from a person between 40 and 80 years old with oral cavity squamous cell carcinoma. The source material was PBMCs, sampled after nivolumab (anti-PD-1) treatment. For the CDR3, the DNA is TGTGCCAGCAGTGCAGGGGCAGGGAGGTCAAACACTGAAGCTTTCTTT. Translating gives CASSAGAGRSNTEAFF.